The 10 T cell receptor beta chains given below trace back to one sample, sequenced in a study of somatic mutations in cytotoxic T cells in rheumatoid arthritis. Data came from immunoSEQ multiplex PCR; TCRdb stores just in-frame clones and leaves some out. Here the sample spans 6,000 to 7,000 clones, around 74% being singletons. The sequenced material came from CD8+ T cells sorted from blood. These TCRs come from a woman between 45 and 60 years old in good health.

To note about this clone: A junction end diverges from the germline sequence, so it may reflect a read error. The chain is built from TRBV7-7 and TRBJ2-1, with TRBD2 identical over 9 bases. Germline-derived CDR1 and CDR2 are SSHAT and FNYEAQ (reference sequence). The CDR3 is 17 amino acids. The CDR3 reads CASSLGRGGREYNEQFF. In DNA, the CDR3 is TGTGCTAGCAGCTTAGGGCGGGGGGGCCGTGAATACAATGAGCAGTTCTTC.

The chain carries TRBV29-1 and TRBJ1-2; 9 bases agree with TRBD1. After removal of 7 bases from V and 6 bases from J, the junction contained 3 bases not matched to a gene. CDR1 is SQVTM and CDR2 is ANQGSEA in the germline V gene. This CDR3 region has 11 residues. CDR3 in amino acids: CSARTGDGYTF. In nucleotides, the CDR3 is TGCAGCGCAAGGACAGGGGATGGCTACACCTTC.

The chain links TRBV5-6 to TRBJ2-5; D perhaps matches TRBD1 (6 bases). From germline, CDR1 is SGHDT and CDR2 YYEEEE. CDR3 length: 15 amino acids. The V end lost 2 bases, the J end lost 5 bases, and 16 bases lay between the germline ends. The CDR3 nucleotides are TGTGCCAGCAGCTTAAGTCGCAGGGGTAAGGAGACCCAGTACTTC. Protein: CASSLSRRGKETQYF.

This rearrangement joins TRBV4-1 to TRBJ2-5, with D perhaps matching TRBD1 (5 bases). V lost 1 base to trimming and J lost 4 bases, with 7 bases between them. Germline V gene lookup returns CDR1 MGHRA and CDR2 YSYEKL. The CDR3 length is 13 residues. Written as DNA, the CDR3 is TGCGCCAGCAGCCAAGTAGGGGTAGAGACCCAGTACTTC. Translated: CASSQVGVETQYF.

By share, this clone counts as medium-sized. J is TRBJ1-3 and V is TRBV6-1, with unresolved D. CDR1 is MNHNS and CDR2 is SASEGT in the germline V gene. V gave up 3 bases and J gave up 2 bases, with 11 bases separating them. The length of the CDR3 is 15 residues. The CDR3 sequence: CASSDGEGAGNTIYF. DNA of the CDR3: TGTGCCAGCAGTGATGGGGAGGGAGCTGGAAACACCATATATTTT.

This clone was counted once. The V and J genes are TRBV13 and TRBJ2-1, with 11 positions matching TRBD1. V gave up 5 bases and J gave up 5 bases; unmatched junction bases: 5. The germline CDR1 and CDR2 sequences are PRHDT and FYEKMQ (reference sequence). The CDR3 is made up of 15 amino acids. CDR3 sequence: CASSRPGQGDNEQFF. The CDR3, as DNA: TGTGCCAGCAGCCGCCCGGGACAGGGGGACAATGAGCAGTTCTTC.

The chain has TRBV6-1 and TRBJ2-7; tentative D call: TRBD2 (6 bases). The CDR3 covers 15 residues. Per the germline V gene, CDR1 is MNHNS and CDR2 is SASEGT. Trimming cost V 2 bases and J 2 bases, with 13 bases left between them. The CDR3 DNA reads as TGTGCCAGCAGTGAAAGCCCTTGGGGGGCCTACGAGCAGTACTTC. Amino acids: CASSESPWGAYEQYF.

This chain joins TRBV6-4 and TRBJ2-6; no clear D. The CDR3 is 15 amino acids. CDR1 MRHNA and CDR2 SNTAGT come from the germline V gene. Deletions cut 0 bases from V and 0 bases from J, with 3 bases between. The CDR3 DNA sequence: TGTGCCAGCAGTGACTCGAGCTCTGGGGCCAACGTCCTGACTTTC. Translating gives CASSDSSSGANVLTF.

There are a few counts of this clone. The chain carries TRBV6-1 and TRBJ2-7; 9 bases are shared with TRBD2. The CDR3 consists of 12 residues. The germline V gene has CDR1 MNHNS and CDR2 SASEGT. In nucleotides, the CDR3 is TGTGCTGTGGTGGGCGGGGGGGACGAGCAGTACTTC. The encoded protein is CAVVGGGDEQYF.

This clone was recorded a few times. V gene TRBV25-1 combines with J gene TRBJ2-2, with 9 bases that match TRBD1. The germline gives CDR1 MGHDK, CDR2 SYGVNS. Trimming at V came to 8 bases and at J to 3 bases, leaving 4 bases not matched to a gene. This CDR3 has 14 amino acids. The CDR3 region is CASGTGLDTGELFF. DNA for the CDR3: TGTGCCAGCGGGACAGGGTTAGACACCGGGGAGCTGTTTTTT.